A single TCR beta chain is shown here with its context. This record comes from a study of blood T cell repertoires in COVID-19. Per germline, CDR1 MGHRA and CDR2 YSYEKL. The CDR3 loop spans 16 amino acids. J lost 2 bases, V lost 6 bases, and 10 bases had no gene match. TCRdb keeps only in-frame clones here, not all; method: immunoSEQ multiplex PCR. The sample records about 120,000 clones, roughly 80% being singletons. The chain has TRBV4-1 and TRBJ2-1; the match to TRBD2 covers 7 bases. This sequence originates from a human donor in a cohort sampled during active COVID-19. Material for sequencing was peripheral blood. CDR3 region: CASRGWAGVTYNEQFF. CDR3 coding DNA: TGCGCCAGCAGGGGCTGGGCGGGGGTAACCTACAATGAGCAGTTCTTC.